A selection of T cell receptor beta chains follows, all from one sample in a study of shared clonotypes between healthy human individuals. The method was immunoSEQ multiplex PCR; TCRdb's version includes in-frame clones alone and lacks a portion of them. The profile shows more than 550,000 clones, over 60% of them singletons. The sample taken for sequencing was memory CD4+ T cells sorted from blood. These receptors were obtained from a woman in her 30s in good health. Each CDR3 is given with its conserved first and last residue. A D gene is named only where the DNA matches it firmly. A clone size is listed for some rows: how often the clone was seen (once, few, many), or a class if it is expanded.

>TRBV18|TRBJ1-3|NA|NA
TGTGCCAGCTCACCACGCCAGCTAAACTCTGGAAACACCATATATTTT
CASSPRQLNSGNTIYF
>TRBV28|TRBJ1-1|NA|NA
TGTGCCAGCATAGCGGGGAGGGGAACTGAAGCTTTCTTT
CASIAGRGTEAFF
>TRBV10-3|TRBJ2-7|NA|NA
TGTGCCATCAGTGACCGACAGGTCCTCGAGCAGTACTTC
CAISDRQVLEQYF
>TRBV11-3|TRBJ2-5|TRBD2|NA
TGTGCCAGCAGCCCCGGACTAGCGGGAGTCGGGGAGACCCAGTACTTC
CASSPGLAGVGETQYF
>TRBV5-1|TRBJ2-3|TRBD2|NA
TGCGCCAGCAGCCGGGGACTAGCGGCCAACACAGATACGCAGTATTTT
CASSRGLAANTDTQYF
>TRBV4-1|TRBJ1-4|NA|NA
TGCGCCAGCAGCCAAGTCCCAGGATATGAAAAACTGTTTTTT
CASSQVPGYEKLFF
>TRBV11-2|TRBJ2-2|NA|NA
TGTGCCAGCAGCCGAGTGGGCGCAGGGATCGGGGAGCTGTTTTTT
CASSRVGAGIGELFF
>TRBV6-1|TRBJ1-5|NA|NA
TGTGCCAGCGGGGAGGTGGGGTATAGCAATCAGCCCCAGCATTTT
CASGEVGYSNQPQHF
>TRBV6-5|TRBJ2-7|TRBD1|once
TGTGCCAGCAGTTTGACGGGACAGGGACCCTACGAGCAGTACTTC
CASSLTGQGPYEQYF
>TRBV6-5|TRBJ2-3|NA|few
TGTGCCAGCAGTTACTCAGGGGGAGTCACAGATACGCAGTATTTT
CASSYSGGVTDTQYF
>TRBV6-1|TRBJ2-2|TRBD1|few
TGTGCCAGTACATCCGGACAGGCCACCGGGGAGCTGTTTTTT
CASTSGQATGELFF
>TRBV5-8|TRBJ1-5|NA|NA
TGTGCCAGCAGCTTTGATTGGGGCGGCAATCAGCCCCAGCATTTT
CASSFDWGGNQPQHF
>TRBV27|TRBJ2-1|NA|NA
TGTGCAGCTTCTAGCTGGGAAGGAGACAATGAGCAGTTCTTC
CAASSWEGDNEQFF
>TRBV5-6|TRBJ2-1|TRBD1|NA
TGTGCCAGCAGGGGACAGGGTCGGGGCAATGAGCAGTTCTTC
CASRGQGRGNEQFF
>TRBV10-3|TRBJ2-1|NA|NA
TGTGCCATCAGTGAGTCCCAGACAGGCTACAATGAGCAGTTCTTC
CAISESQTGYNEQFF
>TRBV7-8|TRBJ1-4|TRBD1|NA
TGTGCCAGCAGCTCTTACAGGGGTACTAATGAAAAACTGTTTTTT
CASSSYRGTNEKLFF
>TRBV5-1|TRBJ2-7|NA|once
TGCGCCAGCAGCCCTGCTGGGGGGCACCACGAGCAGTACTTC
CASSPAGGHHEQYF
>TRBV6-6|TRBJ2-1|NA|NA
TGTGCCAGCAGTTACTCCCCTCCTAGGGTTGAGCAGTTCTTC
CASSYSPPRVEQFF
>TRBV5-1|TRBJ2-7|NA|NA
TGCGCCAGCAGCTTGTCGCCCGGCATCTCCTACGAGCAGTACTTC
CASSLSPGISYEQYF
>TRBV28|TRBJ1-5|TRBD1|few
TGTGCCAGCAGTTTACCTACAGGGGATCAGCCCCAGCATTTT
CASSLPTGDQPQHF
>TRBV5-4|TRBJ1-3|NA|NA
TGTGCCAGCAGCTTGGAGTTGGGGGGTGGAAACACCATATATTTT
CASSLELGGGNTIYF
>TRBV15|TRBJ1-1|NA|NA
TGTGCCACCAGCAGAGATCGAACCGTAAGTCTGCGCGAGAACACTGAAGCTTTCTTT
CATSRDRTVSLRENTEAFF
>TRBV28|TRBJ2-1|NA|once
TGTGCCAGCAGTTTATCCCCCCTTAATGAGCAGTTCTTC
CASSLSPLNEQFF
>TRBV18|TRBJ2-2|NA|NA
TGTGCCAGCAACCGGGACTACACCGGGGAGCTGTTTTTT
CASNRDYTGELFF
>TRBV20-1|TRBJ1-1|NA|NA
TGCAGTGCGCCGGACAGTTTTGAAGCTTTCTTT
CSAPDSFEAFF
>TRBV5-4|TRBJ2-5|NA|NA
TGTGCCAGCAGCTTACAGGGTGCGGGGGAGACCCAGTACTTC
CASSLQGAGETQYF
>TRBV9|TRBJ2-2|TRBD1|NA
TGTGCCAGCAGCGTATCAGGGGGCTGTTGGGAGCTGTTTTTT
CASSVSGGCWELFF
>TRBV19|TRBJ2-7|NA|NA
TGTGCCAGTAGTATCAAGGACGGTTCCTACGAGCAGTACTTC
CASSIKDGSYEQYF
>TRBV27|TRBJ1-1|NA|NA
TGTGCCAGCAGTCCACCCTCTCCCGACCGTCATAACACTGAAGCTTTCTTT
CASSPPSPDRHNTEAFF
>TRBV23-1|TRBJ1-1|NA|few
TGCGCCAGCAGTCCTAGGAACACTGAAGCTTTCTTT
CASSPRNTEAFF
>TRBV28|TRBJ1-4|NA|NA
TGTGCCAGCAGCACAGCTGCAACTAATGAAAAACTGTTTTTT
CASSTAATNEKLFF
>TRBV6-6|TRBJ1-5|TRBD1|NA
TGTGCCAGCAGTAGCCGGGACAGCCACCAGCCCCAGCATTTT
CASSSRDSHQPQHF
>TRBV5-1|TRBJ1-1|NA|NA
TGCGCCAGCAGCTTGGAGGCCAGGGATGGTTATACTGAAGCTTTCTTT
CASSLEARDGYTEAFF
>TRBV6-5|TRBJ2-2|NA|few
TGTGCCAGCAGGACGGGCACCGGGGAGCTGTTTTTT
CASRTGTGELFF
>TRBV30|TRBJ2-2|TRBD1|NA
TGTGCCTGGAAAGGGACAGGGAACACCGGGGAGCTGTTTTTT
CAWKGTGNTGELFF
>TRBV30|TRBJ1-2|TRBD1|few
TGTGCCTGGAGCCACCAGACAGGGGTGGGAGGCTACACCTTC
CAWSHQTGVGGYTF
>TRBV11-2|TRBJ2-5|NA|NA
TGTGCCAGCAGCTTGAGTAGCGCCCACAAAGAGACCCAGTACTTC
CASSLSSAHKETQYF
>TRBV27|TRBJ2-2|NA|once
TGTGCCAGCAGTTTCCTAACCGGGGAGCTGTTTTTT
CASSFLTGELFF
>TRBV18|TRBJ2-2|NA|NA
TGTGCCAGCTCACTAATCCCCGGGGAGCTGTTTTTT
CASSLIPGELFF
>TRBV19|TRBJ1-3|NA|few
TGTGCCAGTAGGCAAATGGGGGAGGGGCCGAGCTCTGGAAACACCATATATTTT
CASRQMGEGPSSGNTIYF
>TRBV18|TRBJ1-2|TRBD1|NA
TGTGCCAGCTCACCACCCACCTCAGGGGGCGCTAACTATGGCTACACCTTC
CASSPPTSGGANYGYTF
>TRBV15|TRBJ1-5|TRBD1|NA
TGTGCCACCAGCAGATTGGGACAGGGAAGCAATCAGCCCCAGCATTTT
CATSRLGQGSNQPQHF
>TRBV27|TRBJ1-5|NA|NA
TGTGCCAGCAGTTTTTTTAGCAATCAGCCCCAGCATTTT
CASSFFSNQPQHF
>TRBV29-1|TRBJ2-2|NA|many
TGCAGCGCTGGGAAGGGGTCGGTCAACACCGGGGAGCTGTTTTTT
CSAGKGSVNTGELFF
>TRBV6-4|TRBJ2-3|TRBD2|NA
TGTGCCAGCGGAGCGGGAGGCCTTAACACAGATACGCAGTATTTT
CASGAGGLNTDTQYF
>TRBV6-1|TRBJ2-7|NA|NA
TGTGCCAGCACGAGTTTGCAGGTCTCCTACGAGCAGTACTTC
CASTSLQVSYEQYF
>TRBV30|TRBJ2-2|NA|NA
TGTGCCTGGAGGCCGAATCGTTACAGGGCCACCGGGGAGCTGTTTTTT
CAWRPNRYRATGELFF
>TRBV6-5|TRBJ1-2|NA|NA
TGTGCCACCTTCGGCATAACCTATGGCTACACCTTC
CATFGITYGYTF
>TRBV2|TRBJ2-5|TRBD1|NA
TGTGCCAGCAGGCCCCGAACAGGGGAAGAGACCCAGTACTTC
CASRPRTGEETQYF
>TRBV6-1|TRBJ2-7|NA|NA
TGTGCCAGCGCCGCGCTTGGGGCTCACACCTACGAGCAGTACTTC
CASAALGAHTYEQYF
>TRBV2|TRBJ1-2|NA|NA
TGTGCCAGCAGCCGGGACTATAACTATGGCTACACCTTC
CASSRDYNYGYTF
>TRBV11-3|TRBJ2-2|TRBD1|NA
TGTGCCAGCAGCCGTTGGACAGGGACGAACACCGGGGAGCTGTTTTTT
CASSRWTGTNTGELFF
>TRBV9|TRBJ2-5|NA|NA
TGTGCCAGCAGCGTCGGGGTAGCGGCCGGGACCCAGTACTTC
CASSVGVAAGTQYF
>TRBV4-1|TRBJ1-5|NA|NA
TGCGCCAGCAGCCAAGAGCAGGGACGAAATCAGCCCCAGCATTTT
CASSQEQGRNQPQHF
>TRBV5-1|TRBJ2-1|TRBD2|NA
TGCGCCAGCAGCTTGTCGCTAGCGGGAGGGGAGCAGTTCTTC
CASSLSLAGGEQFF
>TRBV11-2|TRBJ2-3|TRBD1|NA
TGTGCCAGCAGCTTATTTCGGACAGGAGATACGCAGTATTTT
CASSLFRTGDTQYF
>TRBV19|TRBJ1-5|NA|few
TGTGCCAGTAGTCTCCAGGATAATCAGCCCCAGCATTTT
CASSLQDNQPQHF